The clone carrying this TCR beta chain was recorded once. The entry originates in a study of control samples from healthy donors and cancer patients. The CDR3 is 13 residues long. V dropped 3 bases and J dropped 5 bases, with 10 bases sitting between them. Germline V CDR1 and CDR2: DFQATT, SNEGSKA (reference sequence). This table comes from immunoSEQ multiplex PCR, and its TCRdb copy is limited to in-frame clones, with some not included. This sample carries some 100,000 clones, 90% of them seen once, and the ten largest clones take 4% to 4.5%. This TCR was sampled from a human donor in good health. The donor label of this sample is uncertain. The sample comprised blood. J is TRBJ1-4 and V is TRBV20-1, with TRBD1 as a possible D gene (5 bases). The CDR3 region has the DNA TGCAGTGCTAGTCGGACACTAAATGAAAAACTGTTTTTT. It yields the protein CSASRTLNEKLFF.